This TCR beta chain appears in the sequencing data of a study of T-cell memory formation after mild COVID-19. TCRdb ran MiXCR on the 5' RACE reads and lists one entry per CDR3 protein. The repertoire consists of more than 150,000 distinct CDR3 sequences, with about 18% occurring once and the leading ten covering 3.9%. CDR1 is DFQATT, CDR2 SNEGSKA, per germline (reference sequence). V was cut by 2 bases and J by 2 bases, with 12 bases left in between. The CDR3 is made up of 14 amino acids. Sequences were obtained from PBMCs or a T cell subset sorted from them (not recorded which). The TCR was taken from a man between 18 and 35 years old who had mild COVID-19 (a few samples of this study predate the infection). Cell type and time point are not known. The V gene is TRBV20-1, the J gene TRBJ1-2; tentatively, D is TRBD1 (5 bases). The CDR3 spells CSARTEGLNYGYTF. The CDR3 bases are TGCAGTGCTAGAACCGAGGGACTGAACTATGGCTACACCTTC.